This T cell receptor beta chain was sequenced during a study of CD8 T cells in Susac syndrome. TCR beta sequences were obtained from blood CD8+ and CD4+ T cells. The TEMRA cells underwent FACS enrichment, while the CD8+ and CD4+ T cells underwent negative isolation. In this sample, this clonotype turned up a few times. Its antigen is still unknown. The CDR3 spans 13 residues. From germline, CDR1 is GTSNPN and CDR2 SVGIG (reference sequence). The germline V and J ends were trimmed by 5 bases and 3 bases, with 12 bases remaining between them. When the RNA was reverse transcribed, random hexamers were used with an input of about 0.45 to 1 ug. Amplification of the TCR beta CDR3 was carried out by immunoSEQ multiplex PCR, which spanned a total of 54 Vbeta and 13 Jbeta segments. TCRdb independently ran MiXCR on the immunoSEQ multiplex PCR reads; one entry per CDR3 protein. In the table there are around 300,000 distinct CDR3 sequences, 92% of which are singletons.

The study, taken as a whole, reports: The relatively small number of individuals in the TCR sequencing and HLA analysis was acknowledged by the study.

This TCR was sampled from a human donor with multiple sclerosis. The chain combines TRBV30 with TRBJ2-3; D could derive from TRBD1 or TRBD2 (5 bases each). The material sequenced was CD4+ T cells from PBMCs. Here the CDR3 reads CAWGGPGTDTQYF. The CDR3 DNA follows: TGTGCCTGGGGGGGACCGGGGACAGATACGCAGTATTTT.